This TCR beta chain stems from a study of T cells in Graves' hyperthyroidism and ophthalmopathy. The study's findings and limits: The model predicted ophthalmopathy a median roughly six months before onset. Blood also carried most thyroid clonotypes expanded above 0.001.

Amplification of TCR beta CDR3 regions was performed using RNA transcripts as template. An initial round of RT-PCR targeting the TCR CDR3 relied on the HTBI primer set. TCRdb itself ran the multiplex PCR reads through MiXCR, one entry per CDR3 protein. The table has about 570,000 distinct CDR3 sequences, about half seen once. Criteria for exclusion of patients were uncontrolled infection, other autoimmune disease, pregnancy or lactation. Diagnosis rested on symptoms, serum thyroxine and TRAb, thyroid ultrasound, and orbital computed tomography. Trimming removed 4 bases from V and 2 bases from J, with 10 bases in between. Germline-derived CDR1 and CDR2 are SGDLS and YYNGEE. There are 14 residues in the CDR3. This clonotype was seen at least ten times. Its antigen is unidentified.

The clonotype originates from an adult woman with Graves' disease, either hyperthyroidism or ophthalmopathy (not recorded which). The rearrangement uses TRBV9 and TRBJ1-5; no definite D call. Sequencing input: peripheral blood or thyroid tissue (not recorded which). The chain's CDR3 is CASSPGSGNQPQHF. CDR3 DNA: TGTGCCAGCAGCCCCGGCTCCGGCAATCAGCCCCAGCATTTT.